The 7 T cell receptor beta chains reported below all come from one sample, sequenced in a study of blood T cell repertoires in COVID-19 (dated by TCRdb to the early 2020s). Library construction relied on the immunoSEQ multiplex PCR assay. This is the immuneACCESS table as TCRdb keeps it, with only in-frame sequences that have V and J called. A part of the clones is gone; compared with another copy, unresolved V genes explain less than half, and the rest is unexplained. This sample comprises 200,000 to 300,000 clones, roughly 86% of them detected only once. The ten largest clonotypes hold approximately 13% of the sample. Sequenced sample: peripheral blood. These receptors were collected from a man older than 75 with acute or convalescent COVID-19.

This clone was seen a few times. The chain couples TRBV19 to TRBJ1-2; 8 bases are a match to TRBD1. The CDR3 loop spans 15 amino acids. Germline lookup yields CDR1 LNHDA and CDR2 SQIVND (reference sequence). V was clipped by 4 bases and J by 2 bases; unmatched bases: 6. The CDR3 loop is CASSKAGGANYGYTF. The CDR3 coding sequence is TGTGCCAGTAGTAAGGCAGGGGGCGCGAACTATGGCTACACCTTC. Drawing the rest from reference TRBV19 and TRBJ1-2, the complete variable domain is DGGITQSPKYLFRKEGQNVTLSCEQNLNHDAMYWYRQDPGQGLRLIYYSQIVNDFQKGDIAEGYSVSREKKESFPLTVTSAQKNPTAFYLCASSKAGGANYGYTFGSGTRLTVV.

This chain connects TRBV28 to TRBJ1-2; 12 bases align to TRBD1. After removal of 5 bases from V and 5 bases from J, the junction contained 3 bases not matched to a gene. Germline V gene lookup returns CDR1 MDHEN and CDR2 SYDVKM. This CDR3 spans 14 amino acids. Here the CDR3 reads CASSGTGGPYGYTF. DNA for the CDR3: TGTGCCAGCAGTGGGACAGGGGGCCCTTATGGCTACACCTTC.

The gene calls are TRBV5-1 and TRBJ1-1; 8 bases match TRBD1. Germline V gene lookup returns CDR1 SGHRS and CDR2 YFSETQ. The ends lost 3 bases at V and 5 bases at J; junction bases unmatched: 6. This CDR3 region has 14 residues. The CDR3 protein is CASSWGQEGTEAFF. CDR3 nucleotides: TGCGCCAGCAGCTGGGGACAGGAAGGTACTGAAGCTTTCTTT.

This chain uses TRBV18 with TRBJ2-3; a possible D gene is TRBD1 (5 bases). The CDR3 length is 14 residues. Germline V lookup: CDR1 KGHSH, CDR2 LQKENI. The germline V and J ends were trimmed by 2 bases and 6 bases, with 12 bases remaining between them. The CDR3 nucleotides are TGTGCCAGCTCACCAGTCAGGGCGTGGGATACGCAGTATTTT. The encoded protein is CASSPVRAWDTQYF.

The sample holds a few counts of this clone. The gene calls are TRBV2 and TRBJ2-7; 11 positions match TRBD1. This CDR3 region has 15 residues. V lost 5 bases, J lost 5 bases, and 8 bases stayed unmatched. Germline V gene data show CDR1 as SNHLY and CDR2 as FYNNEI. The DNA for the CDR3 is TGTGCCAGCAGTCTAAGAGGACAGGGGGCTGACGAGCAGTACTTC. Translating gives CASSLRGQGADEQYF.

CDR3 region: CASSLGDSSYNEQFF. CDR3 DNA: TGTGCCAGCAGCTTGGGGGACAGCTCCTACAATGAGCAGTTCTTC. This chain joins TRBV5-5 and TRBJ2-1; 7 bases agree with TRBD1. This CDR3 is built from 15 residues. Germline values: CDR1 SGHKS, CDR2 YYEKEE (reference sequence). V lost 0 bases to trimming and J lost 0 bases; unmatched junction nucleotides: 0.

Written as DNA, the CDR3 is TGTGCCAGCAGCTGGCCCCTCGGGACAGGGCCGAGCGAGCAGTACTTC. It codes for CASSWPLGTGPSEQYF. J is TRBJ2-7 and V is TRBV11-2; 9 bases line up with TRBD1. After removal of 4 bases from V and 6 bases from J, the junction contained 13 bases not matched to a gene. The CDR3 extends over 16 amino acids. Germline CDR1 reads SGHAT; CDR2 reads FQNNGV.